This entry concerns a single TCR beta chain. What this receptor recognizes is not known. Per-base quality was not reported, and no clone a single base away is much larger than it. Receptor libraries were prepared by 5' RACE. TCRdb lists the instrument as Illumina HiSeq 2000. A universal primer binding site was introduced by template switching, and a unique molecular identifier was present in the final cDNA, enabling accurate counting of TCR cDNA molecules. First-strand cDNA for TCR alpha and beta chains was synthesized from specific primers in the conserved constant-segment region. To control for contamination, every cDNA library was double barcoded, receiving both a SMART-Mk sample barcode and Illumina barcodes. TruSeq adapter sequences along with Illumina sample barcodes were introduced in two successive PCR steps. TCR alpha and beta cDNA libraries were sequenced on the Illumina HiSeq platform with custom primers. Per the source publication's procedure: MiGEC was used to process raw reads and extract unique molecular identifiers, and MiXCR was used to find CDR3 positions. For each individual, recombination models were inferred using an EM algorithm with the repgenHMM and IGoR tools. The tcR package in R was used for shared clonotype analysis, with sharing normalized by the product of cloneset sizes. To study raw recombination free of thymic and clonal selection effects, out-of-frame nonproductive sequences were analyzed. TCRdb reworked the public reads: Q25 trimming with fastp, MiXCR clone assembly, productive beta chains retained. Duplicate CDR3 protein sequences are folded into a single record with the most common DNA and genes. TCRdb's processing, not the study's, gives the V and J calls here. The sample table shows roughly 250,000 distinct CDR3 sequences, and 11% to 15% are seen once. The ten largest clones take up approximately 8.8% of the sample.

These data originate in a study of identical twins (TCRdb year 2016). At the level of the whole study: To test whether fetal clonotypes persist, the study used deep sequencing on TCR alpha and beta repertoires from monozygotic twins, unrelated adults of various ages, and cord blood. To rule out contamination, replicate twin experiments were performed at different times with different library preparation protocols. General study outcomes and caveats: In beta out-of-frame sequences, excess twin sharing was weaker, because having fewer shared sequences lowered the signal-to-noise ratio. Invariant T cells such as MAIT and iNKT could partly confound zero-insertion analyses, although diverse VJ usage argued against such confounding for most clonotypes. Out-of-frame TCR alpha sharing in monozygotic twins was systematically underestimated by recombination models, whereas sharing between unrelated individuals was in agreement with the recombination models. Because the same donors could not be followed over many years, the conclusions relied on cross-sectional statistical analysis. Abundant cord blood beta clonotypes carried fewer insertions; young adult naive repertoires showed a weaker similar trend, while memory repertoires showed none. Compared with coincidental sharing between unrelated individuals, out-of-frame TCR alpha sequences shared between twins had an excess of sequences with low generation probability.

Every donor was a healthy Caucasian. Miltenyi CD45RO+ enrichment and human naive T-cell isolation kits were used to isolate memory (CD45RO+) and naive T cells from PBMC. The CDR3 holds 14 amino acids from the cysteine to the phenylalanine. The read is trimmed to its CDR3 DNA, 42 bases read in frame from base 1. The germline V gene (reference sequence) sets CDR1 to DFQATT and CDR2 to SNEGSKA. Trimming accounts for 4 bases at V and 4 bases at J, while the number of junction bases matched to no gene is 7. This receptor was taken from a woman between 18 and 29 years old in good health. The chain couples TRBV20-1 to TRBJ1-3, with 7 bases in between that match TRBD1. The sequencing input was memory (CD45RO+) T cells sorted from blood. The intended sense of this specimen's cell subset or site label: CD45RO+ enriched T cells. The DNA reads as follows: TGCAGTGCTATAGAGGGGGCTCAAGGAAACACCATATATTTT. It codes for CSAIEGAQGNTIYF.